This is a list of T cell receptor beta chains from one sample in a study of control samples from healthy donors and cancer patients. The assay was immunoSEQ multiplex PCR, and TCRdb's table has in-frame clones only and misses some. The table includes fewer than 150,000 clones, approximately 90% detected once. The source material was blood. The receptors were gathered from a man younger than 30 in good health. Each CDR3 is given with its conserved first and last residue. The order of the fields is CDR3 DNA, CDR3 protein, D gene, J gene, clone size, V gene. A D gene is named only where the DNA matches it firmly. Size tells how often a clone was seen (once, few, many) or the class of an expanded clone, and some rows leave it out.

CDR3 DNA: TGTGCCAGCACTACACAGGGGATGCAGACCCAGTACTTC; CDR3 protein: CASTTQGMQTQYF; D gene: TRBD1; J gene: TRBJ2-5; clone size: .; V gene: TRBV2
CDR3 DNA: TGTGCCAGCATTCGGCAGCCCAACGCTAATGAAAAACTGTTTTTT; CDR3 protein: CASIRQPNANEKLFF; D gene: .; J gene: TRBJ1-4; clone size: .; V gene: TRBV6-5
CDR3 DNA: TGCGCCAGCAGCTTCAGGGGGCGTGATGAAAAACTGTTTTTT; CDR3 protein: CASSFRGRDEKLFF; D gene: TRBD1; J gene: TRBJ1-4; clone size: once; V gene: TRBV5-1
CDR3 DNA: TGTGCCAGCAGCGTTGACGGCTCCTATAATTCACCCCTCCACTTT; CDR3 protein: CASSVDGSYNSPLHF; D gene: .; J gene: TRBJ1-6; clone size: .; V gene: TRBV9
CDR3 DNA: TGTGCCACCAGCGTCGGGCAGAGCTCTGGGGCCAACGTCCTGACTTTC; CDR3 protein: CATSVGQSSGANVLTF; D gene: .; J gene: TRBJ2-6; clone size: .; V gene: TRBV15
CDR3 DNA: TGTGCCAGCAGTACCCCCGCTAGGAAAGAGACCCAGTACTTC; CDR3 protein: CASSTPARKETQYF; D gene: .; J gene: TRBJ2-5; clone size: .; V gene: TRBV6-7
CDR3 DNA: TGTGCCAGCAGCTTCGTTACAGGGAATAATGAAAAACTGTTTTTT; CDR3 protein: CASSFVTGNNEKLFF; D gene: .; J gene: TRBJ1-4; clone size: once; V gene: TRBV7-9
CDR3 DNA: TGTGCCAGCAGACCCGGGGGGAGCTCCTACAATGAGCAGTTCTTC; CDR3 protein: CASRPGGSSYNEQFF; D gene: TRBD2; J gene: TRBJ2-1; clone size: .; V gene: TRBV6-5
CDR3 DNA: TGTGCCAGCAGCTCAGCCATCTCTGGAAACACCATATATTTT; CDR3 protein: CASSSAISGNTIYF; D gene: .; J gene: TRBJ1-3; clone size: once; V gene: TRBV28
CDR3 DNA: TGTGCCTGGATTACTGACGGAGTGGCTAACTATGGCTACACCTTC; CDR3 protein: CAWITDGVANYGYTF; D gene: .; J gene: TRBJ1-2; clone size: .; V gene: TRBV30
CDR3 DNA: TGTGCCAGCAGCTCTGATAGGGAGGTTGAGCAGTTCTTC; CDR3 protein: CASSSDREVEQFF; D gene: .; J gene: TRBJ2-1; clone size: .; V gene: TRBV5-5
CDR3 DNA: TGTGCCAGCAGTGACGGGACTAGTAAAGTTCAGTACTTC; CDR3 protein: CASSDGTSKVQYF; D gene: TRBD2; J gene: TRBJ2-4; clone size: .; V gene: TRBV27
CDR3 DNA: TGTGCCAGCAGTGCGACGACAGTTAACTATGGCTACACCTTC; CDR3 protein: CASSATTVNYGYTF; D gene: .; J gene: TRBJ1-2; clone size: .; V gene: TRBV2
CDR3 DNA: TGTGCCAGCAGAGGGACAGTTCAGCCCCAGCATTTT; CDR3 protein: CASRGTVQPQHF; D gene: TRBD1; J gene: TRBJ1-5; clone size: few; V gene: TRBV6-5
CDR3 DNA: TGTGCCAGCAGCCAGGTGACAGGGGGCACCTCGGGCTACACCTTC; CDR3 protein: CASSQVTGGTSGYTF; D gene: TRBD1; J gene: TRBJ1-2; clone size: .; V gene: TRBV3-1/TRBV3-2
CDR3 DNA: TGTGCCAGCAGCCAAGAGTTAGCGGGGGGGCCCACCGGGGAGCTGTTTTTT; CDR3 protein: CASSQELAGGPTGELFF; D gene: TRBD2; J gene: TRBJ2-2; clone size: once; V gene: TRBV4-2
CDR3 DNA: TGTGCCAGCAGTGACCTTAGCACAAGGCGAAACTATGGCTACACCTTC; CDR3 protein: CASSDLSTRRNYGYTF; D gene: .; J gene: TRBJ1-2; clone size: once; V gene: TRBV6-1
CDR3 DNA: TGTGCCAGCAGCACAACCACAGATTACTATGGCTACACCTTC; CDR3 protein: CASSTTTDYYGYTF; D gene: .; J gene: TRBJ1-2; clone size: .; V gene: TRBV7-2
CDR3 DNA: TGTGCCAGCTCACTGACTAATGAGCAGTTCTTC; CDR3 protein: CASSLTNEQFF; D gene: .; J gene: TRBJ2-1; clone size: .; V gene: TRBV18
CDR3 DNA: TGTGCCAGCAGCCAGTTGCGGGGGAGCTCCTACAATGAGCAGTTCTTC; CDR3 protein: CASSQLRGSSYNEQFF; D gene: TRBD2; J gene: TRBJ2-1; clone size: .; V gene: TRBV14
CDR3 DNA: TGTGCCAGCAGCTTATCCCGGGACAGCACCTATGGCTACACCTTC; CDR3 protein: CASSLSRDSTYGYTF; D gene: TRBD1; J gene: TRBJ1-2; clone size: .; V gene: TRBV11-2
CDR3 DNA: TGTGCCAGCTCACTAGACCATAGAGGGCGGCCCCAAGAGACCCAGTACTTC; CDR3 protein: CASSLDHRGRPQETQYF; D gene: .; J gene: TRBJ2-5; clone size: .; V gene: TRBV18
CDR3 DNA: TGTGCCAGCAGCTTAATGGGTGGGACAGGCCTTGGCTACACCTTC; CDR3 protein: CASSLMGGTGLGYTF; D gene: TRBD1; J gene: TRBJ1-2; clone size: once; V gene: TRBV7-9
CDR3 DNA: TGCGCCAGCAGCCAAGAAGGGGAAGGAGAGACCCAGTACTTC; CDR3 protein: CASSQEGEGETQYF; D gene: .; J gene: TRBJ2-5; clone size: .; V gene: TRBV4-1
CDR3 DNA: TGCGCCAGCAGCCAGGCTCGAGAGACCCAGTACTTC; CDR3 protein: CASSQARETQYF; D gene: .; J gene: TRBJ2-5; clone size: .; V gene: TRBV4-1
CDR3 DNA: TGTGCCAGCAGCGCCGCATCCGGGACAGGGGGGGCAGATACGCAGTATTTT; CDR3 protein: CASSAASGTGGADTQYF; D gene: TRBD1; J gene: TRBJ2-3; clone size: .; V gene: TRBV6-4
CDR3 DNA: TGTGCCAGCTCACCTAGGACAGGGGCTAATGAAAAACTGTTTTTT; CDR3 protein: CASSPRTGANEKLFF; D gene: TRBD1; J gene: TRBJ1-4; clone size: .; V gene: TRBV18
CDR3 DNA: TGTGCCAGCTCACCAAAGACCGGGCTTGGGGAGCCCCAGCATTTT; CDR3 protein: CASSPKTGLGEPQHF; D gene: .; J gene: TRBJ1-5; clone size: .; V gene: TRBV18
CDR3 DNA: TGTGCCAGCAGTAAACTAAGCACAGATACGCAGTATTTT; CDR3 protein: CASSKLSTDTQYF; D gene: .; J gene: TRBJ2-3; clone size: once; V gene: TRBV12-3/TRBV12-4
CDR3 DNA: TGTGCCAGCAGTGAAGTGACTAGCGGGGGGAATGAGCAGTTCTTC; CDR3 protein: CASSEVTSGGNEQFF; D gene: TRBD2; J gene: TRBJ2-1; clone size: .; V gene: TRBV6-1
CDR3 DNA: TGTGCCAGCAGCTTAAGGGCGACCGACCAGACCCAGTACTTC; CDR3 protein: CASSLRATDQTQYF; D gene: .; J gene: TRBJ2-5; clone size: .; V gene: TRBV7-9